Listed here are 30 T cell receptor beta chains from one sample, sequenced in a study of beta chain features in type 1 diabetes. Study outcomes and limitations: TCRB CDR3 length was moderately but significantly reduced in all four CD4+ subsets of Type 1 diabetes patients.

Reverse transcribing all isolated RNA meant expressed TCRB transcripts were sequenced. Produced via immunoSEQ multiplex PCR; TCRdb's table is partial and in-frame only. The sample shows 310,000 or so clones, 9.3% of them seen only once. Their antigen targets remain unknown. The sequencing input was central memory CD4+ T cells from blood. The receptors shown here come from a man younger than 45 with type 1 diabetes.

The genes are TRBV7-9 and TRBJ2-1; D unclear. V was clipped by 2 bases and J by 0 bases, with 11 bases between them. The length of the CDR3 is 16 residues. CDR1 and CDR2 (germline): SEHNR, FQNEAQ (reference sequence). The CDR3 DNA sequence: TGTGCCAGCAGCTTATTATCCGGAAACTCCTACAATGAGCAGTTCTTC. Translating gives CASSLLSGNSYNEQFF.

This clone was recorded many times. V and J are TRBV2 and TRBJ1-4; TRBD1 is a possible D gene (6 bases). Germline assignment: CDR1 SNHLY and CDR2 FYNNEI. The V and J ends lost 8 bases and 3 bases respectively, with 10 bases between them. This CDR3 region has 13 residues. The CDR3 is CASEQGANEKLFF. CDR3 bases: TGTGCCAGCGAACAGGGAGCTAATGAAAAACTGTTTTTT.

This clone has only a few counts. The DNA for the CDR3 is TGTGCCAGCAGTAGGAATGGGGGCTACGAGCAGTACTTC. Its protein product is CASSRNGGYEQYF. The chain joins TRBV25-1 to TRBJ2-7; D is perhaps TRBD1 or TRBD2 (5 bases each). The V and J ends lost 5 bases and 3 bases respectively, with 11 bases between them. The V gene's germline CDR1 is MGHDK and CDR2 SYGVNS. The CDR3 is 13 residues long.

This clone was seen at least ten times. V is TRBV14 and J is TRBJ2-1; D gene ambiguous. Trimming stripped 8 bases from V and 6 bases from J, with 14 bases between. This CDR3 spans 13 amino acids. From germline, CDR1 is SGHDN and CDR2 FVKESK. The CDR3 is CASGDSLLNEQFF. The CDR3 coding sequence is TGTGCCAGCGGAGATTCCCTCCTCAATGAGCAGTTCTTC.

The V gene is TRBV7-8, the J gene TRBJ2-1, with D maybe TRBD2 (7 bases). CDR3 size: 17 residues. Germline CDR1 reads SGHVS; CDR2 reads FQNEAQ. V dropped 2 bases and J dropped 8 bases, with 22 bases sitting between them. Written as DNA, the CDR3 is TGTGCCAGCAGCTTAAACCCTCCCGGGGGGCGGCGCCATGAGCAGTTCTTC. This gives the protein CASSLNPPGGRRHEQFF. The full variable domain, completed using reference TRBV7-8 and TRBJ2-1, is GAGVSQSPRYKVAKRGQDVALRCDPISGHVSLFWYQQALGQGPEFLTYFQNEAQLDKSGLPSDRFFAERPEGSVSTLKIQRTQQEDSAVYLCASSLNPPGGRRHEQFFGPGTRLTVL.

This clone appeared many times. The chain carries TRBV21-1 and TRBJ2-3; the table's D call, TRBD2, was not checked against the DNA. TRBV21-1 is an annotated pseudogene. This CDR3 has 15 amino acids. The CDR3 nucleotides are TGTGCCAGCAGCAAATGGGAGGGAAGCACAGATACGCAGTATTTT. It encodes CASSKWEGSTDTQYF.

This clone showed up just a few times. The chain combines TRBV6-1 with TRBJ2-7; D may be TRBD2 (7 bases). This CDR3 region has 15 residues. Per germline, CDR1 MNHNS and CDR2 SASEGT. Trimming took off 1 base at V and 4 bases at J, with 14 bases between the two ends. The CDR3 DNA reads as TGTGCCAGCAGTGAAGTGCAGGGGCGGGAGTACGAGCAGTACTTC. It is translated as CASSEVQGREYEQYF.

This clone was recorded a few times. This CDR3 is also generated by other DNA sequences in the sample. The chain recombines TRBV29-1 with TRBJ2-7; 7 bases line up with TRBD1. This CDR3 region has 11 residues. CDR1 SQVTM and CDR2 ANQGSEA come from the germline V gene. Germline trimming cut 6 bases from V and 2 bases from J; bases unmatched to any gene: 1. CDR3 nucleotide sequence: TGCAGCGTAGGGACAGCCTACGAGCAGTACTTC. Translating gives CSVGTAYEQYF.

The J gene is TRBJ1-2, the V gene TRBV7-2; D remains ambiguous. V lost 5 bases and J 4 bases, leaving 14 bases between the germline ends. The V gene's germline CDR1 is SGHTA and CDR2 FQGNSA. This CDR3 comprises 14 residues. The CDR3 DNA follows: TGTGCCAGCAGCCCCCGGACGGAGTCCTATGGCTACACCTTC. Its translation: CASSPRTESYGYTF.

Here the CDR3 DNA reads TGTGCCAGCAGCTTAGGGGGCCCCATGAATTCACCCCTCCACTTT. It yields the protein CASSLGGPMNSPLHF. The chain combines TRBV13 with TRBJ1-6; no firm D call. Deletions cut 0 bases from V and 7 bases from J, with 10 bases between. The germline V gene encodes CDR1 PRHDT and CDR2 FYEKMQ (reference sequence). The CDR3 is 15 amino acids.

The V call is TRBV9, the J call TRBJ2-5; TRBD2 is a possible D gene (5 bases). The DNA end lines up better with TRBJ2-7; the J call may be wrong. The length of the CDR3 is 14 residues. The germline V gene encodes CDR1 SGDLS and CDR2 YYNGEE. The CDR3 here is CASSVGPGKDEQYF. In DNA, the CDR3 is TGTGCCAGCAGCGTAGGACCGGGGAAGGACGAGCAGTACTTC.

The chain links TRBV9 to TRBJ2-7; D possibly corresponds to TRBD2 (5 bases). Germline V lookup: CDR1 SGDLS, CDR2 YYNGEE. Trimming pared 0 bases from V and 4 bases from J, leaving 11 bases between. CDR3 length: 14 residues. The CDR3 is CASSVGTGVYEQYF. Here the CDR3 DNA reads TGTGCCAGCAGCGTAGGGACCGGGGTATACGAGCAGTACTTC.

This clone was seen a few times. The chain recombines TRBV4-3 with TRBJ2-7; D remains ambiguous. This CDR3 is built from 13 residues. Germline CDR1 is LGHNA and CDR2 is YSLEER. The germline V and J ends were trimmed by 0 bases and 4 bases, with 7 bases remaining between them. Written as DNA, the CDR3 is TGCGCCAGCAGCCAAGATCCCGAATACGAGCAGTACTTC. It codes for CASSQDPEYEQYF.

This clone has at least ten counts. The chain links TRBV11-2 to TRBJ1-6, with 7 bases fitting TRBD1. V lost 4 bases to trimming and J lost 8 bases; unmatched junction nucleotides: 5. The CDR3 spans 14 residues. In germline, CDR1 is SGHAT, CDR2 FQNNGV. In DNA, the CDR3 is TGTGCCAGCAGCTCCTGGGACAGTGATTCACCCCTCCACTTT. Its protein product is CASSSWDSDSPLHF.

The chain combines TRBV19 with TRBJ1-2; D not certain. The CDR3 spans 15 residues. Germline CDR1 is LNHDA and CDR2 is SQIVND (reference sequence). V lost 6 bases and J 7 bases, leaving 21 bases between the germline ends. The CDR3 loop is CASRSPADRYGGYTF. The CDR3 DNA reads TGTGCCAGTAGATCCCCGGCGGATCGTTACGGTGGCTACACCTTC.

The chain employs TRBV7-8 and TRBJ1-5; D call uncertain. Trimming stripped 1 base from V and 9 bases from J, with 10 bases between. The CDR3 covers 13 residues. CDR1 SGHVS and CDR2 FQNEAQ come from the germline V gene. The DNA of the CDR3 is TGTGCCAGCAGCTTAGAGGACTCTAGGCCCCAGCATTTT. It codes for CASSLEDSRPQHF.

The chain has TRBV6-1 and TRBJ1-1; D is uncertain. This CDR3 has 14 residues. V was cut by 4 bases and J by 0 bases, with 9 bases left in between. CDR1 is MNHNS and CDR2 is SASEGT in the germline V gene. CDR3 DNA sequence: TGTGCCAGCAGTGTTGAGGGAATGAACACTGAAGCTTTCTTT. Its translation is CASSVEGMNTEAFF.

This clone was recorded many times. The chain uses TRBV4-3 and TRBJ2-2; 7 positions agree with TRBD1. The CDR3 runs to 14 residues. Unmatched junction bases numbered 6, after V lost 4 bases and J lost 7 bases. Germline loops: CDR1 LGHNA, CDR2 YSLEER. CDR3 bases: TGCGCCAGCAGCCTTCGGGACAGAGACGGGGAGCTGTTTTTT. It yields the protein CASSLRDRDGELFF.

The DNA of the CDR3 is TGTGCCAGCAGTCGCCGGGGGACAGGGAACTATGGCTACACCTTC. Amino acids: CASSRRGTGNYGYTF. The chain combines TRBV25-1 with TRBJ1-2; TRBD1 matches 9 bases. The CDR3 contains 15 residues. CDR1 and CDR2 (germline): MGHDK, SYGVNS. Unmatched junction bases numbered 6, after V lost 5 bases and J lost 2 bases.

This clone was counted only a few times. This sequence joins TRBV5-1 and TRBJ1-2; D possibly corresponds to TRBD1 (5 bases). Between the trimmed V and J ends, which lost 1 base and 8 bases, there was a span of 24 bases. CDR1 is SGHRS and CDR2 is YFSETQ in the germline V gene. The CDR3 runs 17 residues. The CDR3 DNA follows: TGCGCCAGCAGCTTGAGTGGCATTGATGTTGGGGCTTCCGGCTACACCTTC. This codes for CASSLSGIDVGASGYTF.

This clone was observed a few times. V is TRBV6-6 and J is TRBJ2-1; D might be TRBD1 or TRBD2, each matching 5 bases. The CDR3 is made up of 14 amino acids. The germline CDR1 and CDR2 sequences are MNHNY and SVGAGI (reference sequence). V was clipped by 0 bases and J by 5 bases, with 8 bases between them. Here the CDR3 DNA reads TGTGCCAGCAGTTACTCAAGGGACGACAATGAGCAGTTCTTC. This translates into CASSYSRDDNEQFF.

This clone has just a few counts. The rearrangement links TRBV7-9 to TRBJ2-2; 7 bases map to TRBD2. This CDR3 contains 15 residues. Germline V CDR1 and CDR2: SEHNR, FQNEAQ (reference sequence). Unmatched junction bases numbered 6, after V lost 2 bases and J lost 6 bases. Written as DNA, the CDR3 is TGTGCCAGCAGCTTAAAGGGAGGGTTCGCCGGGGAGCTGTTTTTT. This codes for CASSLKGGFAGELFF.

This clone was seen once. The chain employs TRBV2 and TRBJ1-6; weak D call: TRBD1 (6 bases). CDR3 length: 14 amino acids. Between the trimmed V and J ends, which lost 5 bases and 4 bases, there was a span of 9 bases. From germline, CDR1 is SNHLY and CDR2 FYNNEI. Written as DNA, the CDR3 is TGTGCCAGCAGTCTGGACAGTTATAATTCACCCCTCCACTTT. It translates to CASSLDSYNSPLHF.

The chain links TRBV30 to TRBJ1-1; weak D call: TRBD1 (5 bases). The CDR3 length is 13 residues. Trimming cost V 1 base and J 4 bases, with 10 bases left between them. CDR1 and CDR2 from the germline V gene are GTSNPN and SVGIG (reference sequence). CDR3 loop: CAWSGFRATEAFF. For the CDR3, the DNA is TGTGCCTGGAGTGGGTTCAGGGCCACTGAAGCTTTCTTT. The full variable domain, in which reference TRBV30 and TRBJ1-1 provide the parts outside the CDR3, is SQTIHQWPATLVQPVGSPLSLECTVEGTSNPNLYWYRQAAGRGLQLLFYSVGIGQISSEVPQNLSASRPQDRQFILSSKKLLLSDSGFYLCAWSGFRATEAFFGQGTRLTVV.

J is TRBJ1-1 and V is TRBV10-3; D gene ambiguous. Germline-derived CDR1 and CDR2 are ENHRY and SYGVKD. The CDR3 spans 13 residues. V was shortened by 3 bases and J by 4 bases, with 9 bases between the two germline ends. The CDR3 sequence: CAISDSPTTEAFF. The CDR3 DNA reads TGTGCCATCAGTGACAGTCCCACCACTGAAGCTTTCTTT.

In this sample, this clone turned up many times. The V and J genes are TRBV28 and TRBJ2-1; D gene unclear. The germline V and J ends were trimmed by 8 bases and 2 bases, with 7 bases remaining between them. Germline CDR1 and CDR2: MDHEN and SYDVKM. This CDR3 has 12 residues. The CDR3 protein is CASCTTYNEQFF. The CDR3 nucleotides read TGTGCCAGCTGCACTACCTACAATGAGCAGTTCTTC. Together with reference TRBV28 and TRBJ2-1, the CDR3 gives the full variable domain: DVKVTQSSRYLVKRTGEKVFLECVQDMDHENMFWYRQDPGLGLRLIYFSYDVKMKEKGDIPEGYSVSREKKERFSLILESASTNQTSMYLCASCTTYNEQFFGPGTRLTVL.

This clone was found a few times. This rearrangement joins TRBV5-1 to TRBJ2-7; 9 bases line up with TRBD1. The length of the CDR3 is 14 residues. The junction had 7 bases not matched to a gene; V was cut back by 4 bases and J by 5 bases. Germline-derived CDR1 and CDR2 are SGHRS and YFSETQ. The CDR3 DNA is TGCGCCAGCAGCGCGGGACAGGGAGTGGACGAGCAGTACTTC. This sequence encodes CASSAGQGVDEQYF.

This clone has ten or more counts. The chain couples TRBV5-1 to TRBJ2-1, with D perhaps matching TRBD2 (6 bases). There are 15 residues in the CDR3. The germline V gene encodes CDR1 SGHRS and CDR2 YFSETQ. Trimming left V 5 bases short and J 9 bases short, with 21 bases between. CDR3 nucleotide sequence: TGCGCCAGCAGATCATTTGGGACTGCCCTCGGTGAGCAGTTCTTC. Translating gives CASRSFGTALGEQFF.

The chain couples TRBV10-3 to TRBJ2-7; no reliable D call. This CDR3 spans 13 amino acids. V was shortened by 8 bases and J by 3 bases, with 14 bases between the two germline ends. Looked up from germline, CDR1 is ENHRY and CDR2 is SYGVKD. This CDR3 reads CAIGKGNLYEQYF. CDR3 nucleotide sequence: TGTGCCATCGGGAAGGGAAACCTCTACGAGCAGTACTTC.

This clone has a handful of counts. The chain joins TRBV7-8 to TRBJ1-4; a weak D match, TRBD1 (5 bases). V lost 8 bases and J lost 4, with 14 bases in between. Germline V gives CDR1 SGHVS, CDR2 FQNEAQ. This CDR3 has 14 amino acids. The CDR3 nucleotides are TGTGCCAGCGGTCTCGGGGCAAATAATGAAAAACTGTTTTTT. It yields the protein CASGLGANNEKLFF.